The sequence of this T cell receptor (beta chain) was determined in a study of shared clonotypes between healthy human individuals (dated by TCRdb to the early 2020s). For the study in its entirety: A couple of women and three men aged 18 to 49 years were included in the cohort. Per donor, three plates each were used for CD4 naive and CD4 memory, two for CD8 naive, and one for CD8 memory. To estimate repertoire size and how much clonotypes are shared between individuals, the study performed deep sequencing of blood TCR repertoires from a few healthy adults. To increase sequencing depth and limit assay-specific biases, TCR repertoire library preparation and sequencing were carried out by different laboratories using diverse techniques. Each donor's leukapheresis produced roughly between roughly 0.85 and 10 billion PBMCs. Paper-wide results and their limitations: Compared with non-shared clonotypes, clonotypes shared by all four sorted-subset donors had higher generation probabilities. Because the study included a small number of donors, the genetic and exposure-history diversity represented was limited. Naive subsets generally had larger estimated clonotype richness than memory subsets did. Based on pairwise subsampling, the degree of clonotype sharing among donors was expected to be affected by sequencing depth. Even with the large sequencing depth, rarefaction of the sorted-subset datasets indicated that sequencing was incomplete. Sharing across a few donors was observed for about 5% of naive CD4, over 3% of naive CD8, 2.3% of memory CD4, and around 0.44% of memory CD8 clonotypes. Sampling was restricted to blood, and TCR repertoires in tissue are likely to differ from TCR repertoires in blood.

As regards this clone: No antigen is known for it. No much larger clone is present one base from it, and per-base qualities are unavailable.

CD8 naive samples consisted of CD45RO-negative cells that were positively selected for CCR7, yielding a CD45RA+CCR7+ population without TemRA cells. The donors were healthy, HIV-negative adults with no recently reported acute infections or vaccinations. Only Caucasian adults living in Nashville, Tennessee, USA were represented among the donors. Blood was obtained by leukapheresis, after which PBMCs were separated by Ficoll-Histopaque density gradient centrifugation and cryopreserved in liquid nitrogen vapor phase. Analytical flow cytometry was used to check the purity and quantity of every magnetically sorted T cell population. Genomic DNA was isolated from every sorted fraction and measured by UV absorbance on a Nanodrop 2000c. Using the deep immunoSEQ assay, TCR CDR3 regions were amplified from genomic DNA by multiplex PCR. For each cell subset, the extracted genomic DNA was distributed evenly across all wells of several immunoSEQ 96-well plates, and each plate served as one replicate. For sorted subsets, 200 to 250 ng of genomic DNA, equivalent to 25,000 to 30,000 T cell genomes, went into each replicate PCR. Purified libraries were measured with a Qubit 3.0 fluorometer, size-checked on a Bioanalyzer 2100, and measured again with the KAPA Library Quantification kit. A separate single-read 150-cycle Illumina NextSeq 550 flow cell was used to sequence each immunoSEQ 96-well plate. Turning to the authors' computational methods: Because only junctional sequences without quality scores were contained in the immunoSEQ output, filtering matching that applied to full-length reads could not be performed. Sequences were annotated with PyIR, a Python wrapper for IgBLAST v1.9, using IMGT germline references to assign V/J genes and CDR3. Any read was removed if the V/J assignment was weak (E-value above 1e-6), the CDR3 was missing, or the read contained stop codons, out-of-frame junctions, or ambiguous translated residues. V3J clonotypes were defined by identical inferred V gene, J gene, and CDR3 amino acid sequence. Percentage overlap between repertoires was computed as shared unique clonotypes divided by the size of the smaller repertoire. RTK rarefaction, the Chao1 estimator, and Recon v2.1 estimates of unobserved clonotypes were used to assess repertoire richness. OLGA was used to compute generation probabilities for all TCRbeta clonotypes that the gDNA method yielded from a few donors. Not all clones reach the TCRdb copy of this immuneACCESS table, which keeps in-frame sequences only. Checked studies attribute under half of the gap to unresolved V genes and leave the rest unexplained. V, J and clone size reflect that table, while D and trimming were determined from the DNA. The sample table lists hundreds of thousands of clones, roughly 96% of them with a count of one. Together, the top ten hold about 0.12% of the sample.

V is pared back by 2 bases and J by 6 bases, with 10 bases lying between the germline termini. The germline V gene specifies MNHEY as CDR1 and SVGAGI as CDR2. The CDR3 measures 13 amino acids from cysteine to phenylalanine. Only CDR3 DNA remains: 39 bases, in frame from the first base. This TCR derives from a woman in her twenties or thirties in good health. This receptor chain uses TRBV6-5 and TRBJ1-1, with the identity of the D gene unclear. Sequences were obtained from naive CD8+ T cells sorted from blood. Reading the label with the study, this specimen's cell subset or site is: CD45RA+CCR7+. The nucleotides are TGTGCCAGCAGTTACGCAGACAAGGCTGAAGCTTTCTTT. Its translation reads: CASSYADKAEAFF.